This TCR beta chain originates from a study of cytomegalovirus exposure and HLA in healthy donors. PCR was performed using 60 Vbeta and 13 Jbeta primers. The protocol was immunoSEQ multiplex PCR, while the TCRdb copy is restricted to in-frame clones and leaves out a portion. Seen here are 150,000 to 200,000 clones, 75% to 85% observed once, and the top ten hold 6% to 7.5%. V dropped 6 bases and J dropped 0; count of bases not matched to a gene: 8. The V gene's germline CDR1 is MNHEY and CDR2 SMNVEV (reference sequence). The CDR3 has 17 amino acids. The clonotype originates from a man younger than 45 in good health and CMV-seropositive. Sequences were obtained from PBMCs. This sequence joins TRBV27 and TRBJ2-2; TRBD2 agrees at 9 bases. CDR3: CASRDRLAESNTGELFF. The DNA of the CDR3 is TGTGCCAGCAGAGATCGACTAGCGGAGTCGAACACCGGGGAGCTGTTTTTT.